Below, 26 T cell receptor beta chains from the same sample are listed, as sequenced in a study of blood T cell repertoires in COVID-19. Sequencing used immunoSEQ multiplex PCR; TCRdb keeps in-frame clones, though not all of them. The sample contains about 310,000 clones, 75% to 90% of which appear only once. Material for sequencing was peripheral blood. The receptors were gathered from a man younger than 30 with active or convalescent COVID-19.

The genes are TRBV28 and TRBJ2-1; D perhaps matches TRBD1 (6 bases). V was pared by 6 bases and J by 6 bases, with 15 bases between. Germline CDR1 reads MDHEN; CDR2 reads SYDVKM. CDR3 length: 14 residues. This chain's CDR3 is CASSITGQINEQFF. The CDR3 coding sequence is TGTGCCAGCAGCATAACGGGACAAATCAATGAGCAGTTCTTC.

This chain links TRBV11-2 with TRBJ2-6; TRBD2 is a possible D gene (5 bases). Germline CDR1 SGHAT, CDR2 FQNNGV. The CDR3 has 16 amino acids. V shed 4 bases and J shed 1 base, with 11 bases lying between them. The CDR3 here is CASSYGLFSGANVLTF. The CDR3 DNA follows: TGTGCCAGCAGCTACGGACTGTTTTCTGGGGCCAACGTCCTGACTTTC.

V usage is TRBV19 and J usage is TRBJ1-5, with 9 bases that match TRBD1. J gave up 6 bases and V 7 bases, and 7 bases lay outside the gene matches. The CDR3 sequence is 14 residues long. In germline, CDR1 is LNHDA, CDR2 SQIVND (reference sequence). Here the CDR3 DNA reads TGTGCCAGTAACGGACAGGGGTTTAGTCAGCCCCAGCATTTT. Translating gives CASNGQGFSQPQHF.

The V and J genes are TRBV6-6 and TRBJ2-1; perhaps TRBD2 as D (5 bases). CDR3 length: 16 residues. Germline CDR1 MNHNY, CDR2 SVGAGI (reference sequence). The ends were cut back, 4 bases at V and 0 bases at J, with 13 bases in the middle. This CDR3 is CASSSHGGSSYNEQFF. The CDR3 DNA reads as TGTGCCAGCAGTTCCCATGGAGGTAGCTCCTACAATGAGCAGTTCTTC.

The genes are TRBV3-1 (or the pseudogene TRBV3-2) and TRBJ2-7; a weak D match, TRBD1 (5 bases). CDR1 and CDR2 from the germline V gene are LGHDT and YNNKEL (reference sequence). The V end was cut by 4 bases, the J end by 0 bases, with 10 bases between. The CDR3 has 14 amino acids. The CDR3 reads CASSRGRVSYEQYF. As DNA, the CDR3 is TGTGCCAGCAGCCGAGGCAGGGTCTCCTACGAGCAGTACTTC.

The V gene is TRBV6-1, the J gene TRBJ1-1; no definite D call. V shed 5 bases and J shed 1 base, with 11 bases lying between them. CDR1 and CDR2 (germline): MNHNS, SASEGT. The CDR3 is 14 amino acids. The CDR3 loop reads CASSKSRQNTEAFF. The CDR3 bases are TGTGCCAGCAGTAAATCCAGACAGAACACTGAAGCTTTCTTT.

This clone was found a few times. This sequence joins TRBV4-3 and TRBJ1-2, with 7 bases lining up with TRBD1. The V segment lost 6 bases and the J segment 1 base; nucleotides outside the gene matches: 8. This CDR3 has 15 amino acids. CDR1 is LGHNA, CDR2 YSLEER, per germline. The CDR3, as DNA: TGCGCCAGCAGTGACAGGGAGAGGCTTAACTATGGCTACACCTTC. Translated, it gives CASSDRERLNYGYTF.

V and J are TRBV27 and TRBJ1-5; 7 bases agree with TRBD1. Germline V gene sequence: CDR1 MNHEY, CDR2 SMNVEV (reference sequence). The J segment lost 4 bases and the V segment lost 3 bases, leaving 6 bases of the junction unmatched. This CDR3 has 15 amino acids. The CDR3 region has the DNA TGTGCCAGCAGTTTTTCATCACAGGGGAATCAGCCCCAGCATTTT. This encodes CASSFSSQGNQPQHF.

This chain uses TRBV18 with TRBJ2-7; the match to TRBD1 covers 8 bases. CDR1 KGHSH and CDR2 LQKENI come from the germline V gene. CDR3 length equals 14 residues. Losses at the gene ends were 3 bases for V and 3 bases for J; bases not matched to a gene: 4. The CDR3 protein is CASSPRDRSYEQYF. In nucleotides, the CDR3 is TGTGCCAGCTCACCCCGGGACAGGAGCTACGAGCAGTACTTC.

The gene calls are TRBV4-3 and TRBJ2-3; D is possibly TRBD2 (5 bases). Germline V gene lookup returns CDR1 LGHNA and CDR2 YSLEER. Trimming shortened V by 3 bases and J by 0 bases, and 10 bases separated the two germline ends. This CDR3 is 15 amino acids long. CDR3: CASSQMRVSTDTQYF. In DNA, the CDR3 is TGCGCCAGCAGCCAGATGCGGGTCAGCACAGATACGCAGTATTTT.

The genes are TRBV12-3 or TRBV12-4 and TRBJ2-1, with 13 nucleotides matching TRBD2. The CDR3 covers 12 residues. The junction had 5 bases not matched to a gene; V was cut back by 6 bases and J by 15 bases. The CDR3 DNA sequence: TGTGCCAGCAGCGAATGGACTAGCGGGAGGTTCTTC. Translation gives CASSEWTSGRFF.

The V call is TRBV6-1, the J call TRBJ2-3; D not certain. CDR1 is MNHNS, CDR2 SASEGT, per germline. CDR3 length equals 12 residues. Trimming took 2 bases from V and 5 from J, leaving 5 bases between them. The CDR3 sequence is CASSERGDTQYF. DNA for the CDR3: TGTGCCAGCAGTGAAAGAGGAGATACGCAGTATTTT.

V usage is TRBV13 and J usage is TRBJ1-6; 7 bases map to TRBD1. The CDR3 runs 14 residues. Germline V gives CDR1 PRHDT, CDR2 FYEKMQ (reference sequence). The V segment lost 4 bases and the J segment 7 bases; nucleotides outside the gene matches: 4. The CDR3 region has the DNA TGTGCCAGCAGCTCCGGGGACAGCAATTCACCCCTCCACTTT. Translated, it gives CASSSGDSNSPLHF.

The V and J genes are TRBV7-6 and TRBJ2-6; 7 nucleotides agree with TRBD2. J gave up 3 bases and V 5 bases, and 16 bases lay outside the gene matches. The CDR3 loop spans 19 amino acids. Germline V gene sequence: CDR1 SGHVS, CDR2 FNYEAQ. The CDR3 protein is CASSERAGRNFGGANVLTF. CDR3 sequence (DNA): TGTGCCAGCAGCGAGAGGGCCGGGAGGAATTTTGGTGGGGCCAACGTCCTGACTTTC.

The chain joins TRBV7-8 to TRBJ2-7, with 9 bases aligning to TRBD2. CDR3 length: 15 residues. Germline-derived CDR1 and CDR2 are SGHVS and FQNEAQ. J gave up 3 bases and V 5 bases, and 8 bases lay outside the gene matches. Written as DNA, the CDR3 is TGTGCCAGCAGCCTTTCTAGCGGGGTTTTCTACGAGCAGTACTTC. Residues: CASSLSSGVFYEQYF.

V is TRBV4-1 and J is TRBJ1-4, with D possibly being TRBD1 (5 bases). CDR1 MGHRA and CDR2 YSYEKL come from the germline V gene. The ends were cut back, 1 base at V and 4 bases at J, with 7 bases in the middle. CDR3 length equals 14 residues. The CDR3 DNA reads TGCGCCAGCAGCCAAGTGGGGCGTAATGAAAAACTGTTTTTT. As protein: CASSQVGRNEKLFF.

The CDR3 DNA sequence: TGTGCCACCAGTACGTCTAGCGACTCCACCGGGGAGCTGTTTTTT. Translation gives CATSTSSDSTGELFF. This sequence joins TRBV24-1 and TRBJ2-2; weak D call: TRBD2 (6 bases). V lost 6 bases and J lost 4, with 14 bases in between. The CDR3 length is 15 residues. In germline, CDR1 is KGHDR, CDR2 SFDVKD.

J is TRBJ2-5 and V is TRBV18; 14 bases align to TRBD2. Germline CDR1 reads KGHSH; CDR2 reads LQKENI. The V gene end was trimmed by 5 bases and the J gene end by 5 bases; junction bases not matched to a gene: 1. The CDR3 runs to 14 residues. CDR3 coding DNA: TGTGCCAGCTCAGGGACTAGCGGGAGTGAGACCCAGTACTTC. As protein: CASSGTSGSETQYF.

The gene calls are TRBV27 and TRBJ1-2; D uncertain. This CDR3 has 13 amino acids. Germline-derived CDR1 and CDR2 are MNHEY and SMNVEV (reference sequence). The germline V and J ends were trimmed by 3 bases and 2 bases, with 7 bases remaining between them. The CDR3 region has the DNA TGTGCCAGCAGTTTGGCAGAAAACTATGGCTACACCTTC. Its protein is CASSLAENYGYTF.

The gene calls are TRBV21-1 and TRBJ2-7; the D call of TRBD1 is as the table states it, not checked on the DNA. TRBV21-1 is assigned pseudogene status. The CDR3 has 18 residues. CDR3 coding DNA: TGTGCCAGCAGCAACGGCCCCCTCGCAAACAGGGTTCAGTACGAGCAGTACTTC. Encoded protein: CASSNGPLANRVQYEQYF.

Here the CDR3 DNA reads TGCGCCAGCCGACTGAGGGCAGCTAGGAACACTGAAGCTTTCTTT. It is translated as CASRLRAARNTEAFF. The chain has TRBV4-1 and TRBJ1-1; unclear D gene. Trimming removed 8 bases from V and 1 base from J, with 17 bases in between. This CDR3 is built from 15 residues. CDR1 and CDR2 from the germline V gene are MGHRA and YSYEKL.

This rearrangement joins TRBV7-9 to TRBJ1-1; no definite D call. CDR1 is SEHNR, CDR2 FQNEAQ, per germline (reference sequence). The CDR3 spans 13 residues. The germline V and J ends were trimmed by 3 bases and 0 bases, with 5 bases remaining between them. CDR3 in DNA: TGTGCCAGCAGCTTTTCAGTGAACACTGAAGCTTTCTTT. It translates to CASSFSVNTEAFF. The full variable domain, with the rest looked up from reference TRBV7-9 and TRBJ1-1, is DTGVSQNPRHKITKRGQNVTFRCDPISEHNRLYWYRQTLGQGPEFLTYFQNEAQLEKSRLLSDRFSAERPKGSFSTLEIQRTEQGDSAMYLCASSFSVNTEAFFGQGTRLTVV.

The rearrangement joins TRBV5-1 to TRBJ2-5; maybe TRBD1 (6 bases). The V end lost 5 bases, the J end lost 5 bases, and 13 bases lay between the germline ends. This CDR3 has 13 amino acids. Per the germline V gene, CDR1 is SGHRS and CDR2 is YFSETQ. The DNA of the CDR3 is TGCGCCAGCAGTCAGGGGCTGGGGGAGACCCAGTACTTC. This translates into CASSQGLGETQYF.

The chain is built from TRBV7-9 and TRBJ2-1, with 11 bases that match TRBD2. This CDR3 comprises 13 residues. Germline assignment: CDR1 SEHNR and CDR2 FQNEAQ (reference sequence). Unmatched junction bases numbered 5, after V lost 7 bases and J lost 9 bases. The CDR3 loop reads CASKLGTSGEQFF. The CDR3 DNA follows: TGTGCCAGCAAATTGGGGACTAGCGGTGAGCAGTTCTTC.

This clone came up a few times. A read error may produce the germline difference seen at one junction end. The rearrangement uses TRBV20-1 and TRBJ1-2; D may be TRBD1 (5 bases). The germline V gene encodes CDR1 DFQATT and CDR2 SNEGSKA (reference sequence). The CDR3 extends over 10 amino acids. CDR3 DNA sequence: TGCAGTGCCGGCGGGGACGGCCTCTCCTTC. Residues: CSAGGDGLSF.

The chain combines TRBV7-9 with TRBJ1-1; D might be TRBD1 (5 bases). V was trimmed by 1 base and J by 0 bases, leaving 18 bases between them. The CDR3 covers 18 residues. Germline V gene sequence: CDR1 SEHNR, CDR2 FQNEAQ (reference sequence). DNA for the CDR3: TGTGCCAGCAGCTTAGAGGGGTGGGATCAGCTCATGAACACTGAAGCTTTCTTT. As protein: CASSLEGWDQLMNTEAFF.